Below, one T cell receptor beta chain is given with its context. It lacks a known antigen. One base away there is no much larger clone; base qualities are not given. Each collaborating institution followed its own protocols to collect whole blood in K2EDTA tubes. Collaborator samples were shipped for TCRbeta analysis as frozen whole blood, isolated PBMCs, or DNA extracted from either sample type. The CDR1 and CDR2 encoded by the germline V gene are SGHRS and YFSETQ. The CDR3 covers 13 residues, taking in both the cysteine and the phenylalanine. Only the CDR3 portion is preserved as DNA: 39 bases, with reading frame beginning at the first base. V is pared back by 0 bases and J by 1 base, with 4 bases lying between the germline termini. TCRbeta CDR3 regions were amplified from genomic DNA by means of the immunoSEQ Assay, a bias-controlled multiplex PCR. The authors' pipeline ran thus. The number of nucleated cells in each sample was estimated by amplification of reference gene primers within the assay. Sequence reads were collapsed and filtered to measure the absolute abundance of every unique TCRbeta CDR3 rearrangement. For each sample, productive Simpson clonality was calculated as the square root of Simpson's diversity index across productive rearrangements. TCRdb retrieved this table from immuneACCESS and kept in-frame rearrangements only. Not all clones are present; in checked studies, unresolved V genes account for under half, and no reason is known for the remainder. D and trimming were read from the DNA, whereas the V and J calls and clone size are those reported in that table. This sample is represented by some 67,000 clones; around nine tenths of them were singletons. Of the sample, approximately 19% falls within the top ten clones.

These data are taken from a study of blood T cell repertoires in COVID-19 (TCRdb year 2020). General notes on the study: The collaborator samples originated in the United States, Italy and Spain and spanned the acute and convalescent phases of COVID-19. The prospective study material was composed of cDNA or gDNA derived from T cells, B-cell-depleted T cells, or PBMCs. The dataset comprised deeply sampled blood TCRbeta repertoires from subjects exposed to, actively infected with, or recovered from COVID-19. A freely available public database, intended as a resource for researchers studying the immune response to SARS-CoV-2, is where the repertoires were released. Samples came from the ongoing ImmuneRACE study (first 160 participants) plus 1,254 subjects from 6 global collaborators. The sample metadata nearly always contained a de-identified subject ID, COVID-19 status, age in years and sex. Where available, HLA class I and class II types were taken from metadata supplied by the sample provider and were not determined by assay-based typing. What the work shows at the level of the full study, not this receptor alone: Clinical and demographic metadata were provided uncurated, with the amount varying by source and participant.

The sequencing input was peripheral blood. This clonotype was sampled from a woman older than 75 with acute or convalescent COVID-19. The rearrangement combines TRBV5-1 with TRBJ1-1; the D gene remains uncertain. The sequenced DNA: TGCGCCAGCAGCTTGGGCGGGAACACTGAAGCTTTCTTT. This yields the protein CASSLGGNTEAFF.